These 24 T cell receptor beta chains share one sample of origin, sequenced in a study of neurological immune-mediated disorders. A single record per CDR3 protein comes from TCRdb applying MiXCR to the 5' RACE reads. Of about 55,000 distinct CDR3 sequences listed, 3.8% are singletons. Input material: PBMCs. Receptors were obtained from a man in his sixties with multiple sclerosis.

This clonotype has at least ten counts. The chain has TRBV4-1 and TRBJ1-5, with D uncertain. Germline values: CDR1 MGHRA, CDR2 YSYEKL. This CDR3 contains 18 residues. The V gene lost 3 bases and the J gene lost 3 bases, with 21 bases spanning the gap. CDR3 region: CASSQYLDRRQVNQPQHF. The CDR3 nucleotides are TGCGCCAGCAGCCAGTATCTGGACCGGAGGCAAGTCAATCAGCCCCAGCATTTT.

There are many counts of this clonotype. The chain links TRBV5-1 to TRBJ2-1; a weak D match, TRBD1 (5 bases). The CDR3 contains 11 residues. The V end lost 7 bases, the J end lost 9 bases, and 11 bases lay between the germline ends. Germline V lookup: CDR1 SGHRS, CDR2 YFSETQ. CDR3 bases: TGCGCCAGCCAATGGGGCCTTGAGCAGTTCTTC. Protein: CASQWGLEQFF.

This clonotype was seen repeatedly, ten times or more. This chain links TRBV7-8 with TRBJ1-4; 8 nucleotides line up with TRBD1. V shed 5 bases and J 0 bases; nucleotides not matched to a gene: 8. The CDR3 consists of 17 residues. Germline values: CDR1 SGHVS, CDR2 FQNEAQ. In nucleotides, the CDR3 is TGTGCCAGCAGCGTGACAGGGGTTAGACCAACTAATGAAAAACTGTTTTTT. Translation gives CASSVTGVRPTNEKLFF.

In this sample, this clonotype turned up many times. The V gene is TRBV5-1, the J gene TRBJ2-7; D uncertain. V was trimmed by 7 bases and J by 0 bases, leaving 17 bases between them. Germline values: CDR1 SGHRS, CDR2 YFSETQ. The CDR3 runs to 15 residues. CDR3 amino acids: CASRFLEYNSYEQYF. CDR3 coding DNA: TGCGCCAGCCGATTCCTAGAGTATAACTCCTACGAGCAGTACTTC.

This clonotype occurred many times. This chain joins TRBV28 and TRBJ2-4; D unclear. CDR1 and CDR2 from the germline V gene are MDHEN and SYDVKM. V was shortened by 2 bases and J by 2 bases, with 10 bases between the two germline ends. This CDR3 has 15 residues. CDR3 residues: CASSLTRFSKNIQYF. CDR3 nucleotides: TGTGCCAGCAGTTTAACCAGGTTCTCCAAAAACATTCAGTACTTC.

This clonotype appeared many times. This chain uses TRBV6-1 with TRBJ2-1, with TRBD2 matching 11 bases. The CDR3 contains 15 residues. The germline V gene has CDR1 MNHNS and CDR2 SASEGT. The junction had 2 bases not matched to a gene; V was cut back by 5 bases and J by 2 bases. CDR3 DNA: TGTGCCAGCAGTCGGACTAGCGGGCCCTACAATGAGCAGTTCTTC. Amino acids: CASSRTSGPYNEQFF.

V usage is TRBV28 and J usage is TRBJ2-3, with TRBD2 identical over 8 bases. V was clipped by 6 bases and J by 2 bases; unmatched bases: 7. The CDR3 consists of 15 residues. Germline V gene sequence: CDR1 MDHEN, CDR2 SYDVKM. The CDR3 here is CASSPTSEFTDTQYF. The CDR3 bases are TGTGCCAGCAGCCCGACTAGCGAGTTCACAGATACGCAGTATTTT.

This clonotype has ten or more counts. The chain links TRBV5-1 to TRBJ2-1, with 11 bases matching TRBD2. The CDR3 loop spans 16 amino acids. Germline trimming cut 0 bases from V and 5 bases from J; bases unmatched to any gene: 4. Germline CDR1 reads SGHRS; CDR2 reads YFSETQ. CDR3 in amino acids: CASSLALAGGHNEQFF. The CDR3 DNA is TGCGCCAGCAGCTTGGCCCTAGCGGGAGGACACAATGAGCAGTTCTTC.

This clonotype was seen many times. This chain links TRBV7-7 with TRBJ2-5; D is uncertain. Germline CDR1 reads SSHAT; CDR2 reads FNYEAQ (reference sequence). The CDR3 extends over 13 amino acids. Trimming shortened V by 1 base and J by 1 base, and 4 bases separated the two germline ends. CDR3 sequence: CASSLGPQETQYF. CDR3 bases: TGTGCCAGCAGCTTAGGCCCCCAAGAGACCCAGTACTTC. Supplemented by reference TRBV7-7 and TRBJ2-5, the full variable domain reads GAGVSQSPRYKVTKRGQDVTLRCDPISSHATLYWYQQALGQGPEFLTYFNYEAQPDKSGLPSDRFSAERPEGSISTLTIQRTEQRDSAMYRCASSLGPQETQYFGPGTRLLVL.

This clonotype occurred many times. V and J are TRBV20-1 and TRBJ2-7, with a weak D call TRBD2 (6 bases). The CDR3 runs 14 residues. V lost 6 bases and J lost 2, with 17 bases in between. Per germline, CDR1 DFQATT and CDR2 SNEGSKA (reference sequence). CDR3 DNA sequence: TGCAGTGCCAGCGGGTTTAGTTTGCCCTACGAGCAGTACTTC. It yields the protein CSASGFSLPYEQYF.

Details on this clonotype: This may come from a read error, since a much larger clone is one base off. The V gene is TRBV20-1, the J gene TRBJ2-5; the match to TRBD1 covers 9 bases. CDR1 and CDR2 (germline): DFQATT, SNEGSKA (reference sequence). The length of the CDR3 is 16 residues. The CDR3: CSARRFGQGLSENQYF. In DNA, the CDR3 is TGCAGTGCTAGGCGGTTCGGACAGGGGTTGTCGGAGAACCAGTACTTC.

This clonotype was picked up many times. The chain recombines TRBV5-1 with TRBJ1-4; D ambiguous. The CDR3 covers 13 residues. The germline CDR1 and CDR2 sequences are SGHRS and YFSETQ. Trimming removed 0 bases at V and 10 bases at J, with 10 bases between. In DNA form, the CDR3 reads TGCGCCAGCAGCTTGGAAGTGAAGGGAAAACTGTTTTTT. Its translation is CASSLEVKGKLFF. The full variable domain, completed using reference TRBV5-1 and TRBJ1-4, is KAGVTQTPRYLIKTRGQQVTLSCSPISGHRSVSWYQQTPGQGLQFLFEYFSETQRNKGNFPGRFSGRQFSNSRSEMNVSTLELGDSALYLCASSLEVKGKLFFGSGTQLSVL.

This clonotype was observed at least ten times. The chain is built from TRBV5-1 and TRBJ1-1; TRBD1 agrees at 9 bases. The CDR3 sequence is 15 residues long. Germline assignment: CDR1 SGHRS and CDR2 YFSETQ. The V segment lost 7 bases and the J segment 1 base; nucleotides outside the gene matches: 8. CDR3 sequence: CASRSTGGKNTEAFF. The DNA of the CDR3 is TGCGCCAGCCGGTCGACAGGGGGAAAGAACACTGAAGCTTTCTTT. Complete variable domain (other parts from reference TRBV5-1 and TRBJ1-1): KAGVTQTPRYLIKTRGQQVTLSCSPISGHRSVSWYQQTPGQGLQFLFEYFSETQRNKGNFPGRFSGRQFSNSRSEMNVSTLELGDSALYLCASRSTGGKNTEAFFGQGTRLTVV.

Many counts were recorded for this clonotype. The chain employs TRBV24-1 and TRBJ1-5; no clear D. Looked up from germline, CDR1 is KGHDR and CDR2 is SFDVKD. The CDR3 is 14 amino acids. V gave up 1 base and J gave up 8 bases, with 11 bases separating them. CDR3 sequence: CATSDFKSSKPQHF. CDR3 DNA: TGTGCCACCAGTGATTTTAAATCCTCCAAGCCCCAGCATTTT.

This clonotype was observed many times. The rearrangement links TRBV7-6 to TRBJ2-1; D is uncertain. Germline V gene sequence: CDR1 SGHVS, CDR2 FNYEAQ. Trimming cost V 5 bases and J 5 bases, with 13 bases left between them. CDR3 length equals 14 residues. CDR3 sequence reads: CASSPMDRDNEQFF. DNA of the CDR3: TGTGCCAGCAGCCCTATGGATAGAGACAATGAGCAGTTCTTC.

Comment on this clonotype: This may stem from a read error, because a much larger clone lies one nucleotide away. The chain has TRBV20-1 and TRBJ2-1, with D possibly matching TRBD2 (6 bases). The CDR3 covers 16 residues. Germline loops: CDR1 DFQATT, CDR2 SNEGSKA (reference sequence). CDR3 nucleotides: TGCAGTGCTAGTGGGACTTACCCCACTCTGAACAATGGGCAGTTCTTC. It specifies CSASGTYPTLNNGQFF.

Turning to this clonotype: This may come from a read error, since a much larger clone is one base off. The chain employs TRBV7-9 and TRBJ1-4; a possible D gene is TRBD1 (6 bases). The CDR3 length is 16 residues. The ends were cut back, 8 bases at V and 5 bases at J, with 21 bases in the middle. Germline values: CDR1 SEHNR, CDR2 FQNEAQ (reference sequence). CDR3 sequence: CASLPHRDKPNEKLFF. The CDR3 DNA reads as TGTGCCAGCCTACCGCACCGGGACAAGCCCAATGAAAAACTGTTTTTT.

This clonotype showed up many times. The chain couples TRBV5-1 to TRBJ2-3; D is uncertain. V shed 5 bases and J shed 4 bases, with 5 bases lying between them. The germline V gene has CDR1 SGHRS and CDR2 YFSETQ. The CDR3 has 11 residues. CDR3 nucleotides: TGCGCCAGCAGGTCTGCAGATACGCAGTATTTT. Protein sequence: CASRSADTQYF.

The sample holds many counts of this clonotype. A much larger clone lies one base from this, so it may be a read error. V gene TRBV20-1 combines with J gene TRBJ2-4; tentatively, D is TRBD1 (6 bases). Per the germline V gene, CDR1 is DFQATT and CDR2 is SNEGSKA (reference sequence). The CDR3 is 16 residues long. CDR3 nucleotides: TGCAGTGCTAGACACGTCGAGGACAGACCTAAAAAAATTCAGTACTTC. Residues: CSARHVEDRPKKIQYF.

This clonotype was counted ten times or more. The V and J genes are TRBV6-6 and TRBJ2-7; D is undetermined. Trimming removed 8 bases at V and 2 bases at J, with 7 bases between. This CDR3 spans 11 amino acids. Germline CDR1 MNHNY, CDR2 SVGAGI (reference sequence). This chain's CDR3 is CASVTAYEQYF. The CDR3 region has the DNA TGTGCCAGCGTAACCGCCTACGAGCAGTACTTC.

This clonotype was counted at least ten times. J is TRBJ2-1 and V is TRBV20-1, with a weak D call TRBD1 (6 bases). V lost 0 bases, J lost 4 bases, and 13 bases lay in between. Germline CDR1 reads DFQATT; CDR2 reads SNEGSKA (reference sequence). The CDR3 is 15 amino acids. CDR3 sequence reads: CSAREGANPYNEQFF. In DNA form, the CDR3 reads TGCAGTGCTAGAGAGGGGGCCAACCCTTACAATGAGCAGTTCTTC.

This clonotype was counted a few times. The gene calls are TRBV12-3 or TRBV12-4 and TRBJ2-1; perhaps TRBD1 as D (5 bases). V lost 8 bases and J lost 6, with 8 bases in between. The length of the CDR3 is 11 residues. The CDR3 protein is CASGAVNEQFF. CDR3 coding DNA: TGTGCCAGCGGGGCGGTCAATGAGCAGTTCTTC.

This clonotype was recorded many times. The rearrangement uses TRBV7-8 and TRBJ1-1; a possible D gene is TRBD1 (6 bases). V lost 6 bases and J lost 3, with 14 bases in between. CDR1 and CDR2 (germline): SGHVS, FQNEAQ. CDR3 length: 14 residues. CDR3 DNA sequence: TGTGCCAGCAGACTCAGGGAGGGGGACACTGAAGCTTTCTTT. Amino acids: CASRLREGDTEAFF.

The table lists this clonotype with many counts. The J gene is TRBJ2-1, the V gene TRBV20-1, with D tentatively TRBD2 (7 bases). V was shortened by 2 bases and J by 5 bases, with 13 bases between the two germline ends. CDR3 length: 14 residues. The germline CDR1 and CDR2 sequences are DFQATT and SNEGSKA (reference sequence). The CDR3 loop is CSARYAGANNEQFF. CDR3 DNA: TGCAGTGCTAGATATGCGGGGGCGAACAATGAGCAGTTCTTC.